Detailed here is one T cell receptor (beta chain). These data originate in a study of blood T cell repertoires in COVID-19. At the level of the study: Samples of COVID-19 (acute and convalescent) were obtained from the United States, Italy and Spain.

Measured with immunoSEQ multiplex PCR; TCRdb has only the in-frame clones, and not every one. The repertoire holds hundreds of thousands of clones, roughly 90% seen once, with under 8.5% in the top ten. J gave up 4 bases and V 8 bases, and 8 bases lay outside the gene matches. The CDR3 contains 15 residues. CDR1 is MNHEY, CDR2 SVGAGI, per germline. The sample consisted of peripheral blood. The chain carries TRBV6-5 and TRBJ2-2, with TRBD1 identical over 9 bases. This receptor was obtained from a woman in her sixties or seventies with COVID-19, enrolled during active disease. Written as DNA, the CDR3 is TGTGCCAGCCGGAGGGGACAGGGTCCCACCGGGGAGCTGTTTTTT. Its protein product is CASRRGQGPTGELFF.